This record covers a single T cell receptor (beta chain). Its cognate antigen is unknown. Germline V gene lookup returns CDR1 LGHNA and CDR2 YNFKEQ. The CDR3 runs to 19 residues. The junction had 21 bases not matched to a gene; V was cut back by 2 bases and J by 9 bases. The sample belongs to a study of early T cells in non-severe SARS-CoV-2 infection. Overall study: Chains were not paired, and sequencing was done on bulk RNA from unsorted whole blood.

Molecules of cDNA were individually given unique molecular identifiers that were attached to them. TCRdb reprocessed the 5' RACE reads via MiXCR and lists one record per CDR3 protein. The sample carries about 83,000 distinct CDR3 sequences, about 10% recorded once. Study findings and constraints: There was a bias toward anti-spike CD8 responses in VDJdb matching, which missed private and CD4 specificities.

This clonotype was obtained from an adult who was a healthcare worker with PCR-confirmed SARS-CoV-2 infection or an uninfected control (not recorded which). This chain links TRBV4-2 with TRBJ2-3; TRBD2 aligns across 9 bases. This material consisted of whole blood, taken at baseline. The CDR3 region is CASSQLSLGTSPSDGTQYF. The DNA of the CDR3 is TGTGCCAGCAGCCAACTCTCCCTGGGGACTAGCCCCTCGGACGGCACGCAGTATTTT.